This is a list of T cell receptor beta chains from one sample in a study of cytomegalovirus exposure and HLA in healthy donors. Measured with immunoSEQ multiplex PCR; TCRdb has only the in-frame clones, and not every one. Of 120,000 to 150,000 clones detected, around 70% appear once; the ten largest clones hold 2.1%. Sequencing input: PBMCs. These receptor sequences come from a middle-aged man in good health and CMV-seronegative. Each CDR3 is given with its conserved first and last residue. The D gene is left open where the match is weak. Only part of the rows carry a size: once, few, many, or a class if the clone is expanded.

clone_size j_call d_call v_call cdr3_length cdr3_aa cdr3_nt
. TRBJ1-1 . TRBV7-9 16 CASSRYRDGSDTEAFF TGTGCCAGCAGCCGCTACAGGGATGGGTCGGACACTGAAGCTTTCTTT
few TRBJ1-1 TRBD1 TRBV14 14 CASRMTGLSTEAFF TGTGCCAGCAGGATGACAGGGTTGAGCACTGAAGCTTTCTTT
. TRBJ1-1 . TRBV5-1 14 CASSLFSEDTEAFF TGCGCCAGCAGCTTGTTCAGCGAGGACACTGAAGCTTTCTTT
. TRBJ1-5 . TRBV10-3 16 CAISDTRVQVSQPQHF TGTGCCATCAGTGATACAAGAGTACAGGTTTCGCAGCCCCAGCATTTT
. TRBJ2-1 . TRBV6-5 15 CASSPLQRGYNEQFF TGTGCCAGCAGTCCCCTGCAAAGGGGGTATAATGAGCAGTTCTTC
few TRBJ2-1 TRBD1 TRBV5-4 14 CASSSRTGSREQFF TGTGCCAGCAGCTCTCGGACAGGGAGTCGGGAGCAGTTCTTC
. TRBJ1-1 . TRBV27 15 CASSPWGHRNTEAFF TGTGCCAGCAGTCCGTGGGGGCATCGGAACACTGAAGCTTTCTTT
. TRBJ2-2 TRBD2 TRBV5-1 17 CASSFWSGGPYTGELFF TGCGCCAGCAGCTTTTGGAGCGGGGGGCCATACACCGGGGAGCTGTTTTTT
. TRBJ2-5 TRBD2 TRBV6-6 14 CASKTGGGQETQYF TGTGCCAGCAAGACCGGGGGGGGGCAAGAGACCCAGTACTTC
. TRBJ2-7 . TRBV9 12 CASGAGPMEQYF TGTGCCAGCGGGGCAGGCCCTATGGAGCAGTACTTC
few TRBJ2-1 . TRBV13 14 CASSVTTQSGEQFF TGTGCCAGCAGCGTAACCACCCAAAGCGGGGAGCAGTTCTTC
. TRBJ2-5 TRBD1 TRBV28 16 CASSATGGPYQETQYF TGTGCCAGCAGCGCAACAGGGGGCCCATACCAAGAGACCCAGTACTTC
. TRBJ2-7 . TRBV19 14 CASSIVSGIYEQYF TGTGCCAGTAGTATAGTATCCGGGATCTACGAGCAGTACTTC
. TRBJ2-5 . TRBV14 16 CASSPLRAPHKVTQYF TGTGCCAGCAGCCCCCTGAGGGCACCCCACAAGGTGACCCAGTACTTC